This T cell receptor beta chain came from a study of beta chain features in type 1 diabetes. This clone was picked up one time. Based on CD45RO/CCR7/CD25/CD127/CD95/CD27, CD4+ regulatory, stem cell-like memory, naive and central memory cells were sorted. The isolated RNA, all of it, was reverse transcribed, so expressed TCRB transcripts were what got sequenced. This table comes from immunoSEQ multiplex PCR, and its TCRdb copy is limited to in-frame clones, with some not included. Of over 150,000 clones listed, 13% are singletons. The sample was central memory CD4+ T cells from blood. This receptor was obtained from a woman under 30 in good health.

The CDR3 DNA reads as TGTGCCAGCTCAACAGGGACAGGAGGGTACGAGCAGTACTTC. Its protein is CASSTGTGGYEQYF. The rearrangement joins TRBV18 to TRBJ2-7; 8 bases match TRBD1. Per germline, CDR1 KGHSH and CDR2 LQKENI. V dropped 5 bases and J dropped 4; count of bases not matched to a gene: 7. The CDR3 has 14 residues.